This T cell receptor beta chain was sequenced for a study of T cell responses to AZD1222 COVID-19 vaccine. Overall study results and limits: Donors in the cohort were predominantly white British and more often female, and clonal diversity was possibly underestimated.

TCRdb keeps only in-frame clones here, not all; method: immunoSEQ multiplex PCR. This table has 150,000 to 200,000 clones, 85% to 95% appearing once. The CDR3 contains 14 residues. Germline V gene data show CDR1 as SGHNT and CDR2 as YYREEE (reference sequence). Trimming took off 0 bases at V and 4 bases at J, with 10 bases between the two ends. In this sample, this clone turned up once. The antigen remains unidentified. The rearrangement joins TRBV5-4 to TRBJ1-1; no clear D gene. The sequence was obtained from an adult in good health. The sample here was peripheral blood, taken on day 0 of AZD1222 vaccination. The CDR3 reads CASSLVRAPTEAFF. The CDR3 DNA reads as TGTGCCAGCAGCTTGGTTAGGGCGCCCACTGAAGCTTTCTTT.